Here is one TCR beta chain with its context. The data are from a study of T cells in Graves' hyperthyroidism and ophthalmopathy. The CDR3 sequence is 16 residues long. Deletions cut 3 bases from V and 0 bases from J, with 15 bases between. Looked up from germline, CDR1 is SGHAT and CDR2 is FQNNGV. Researchers took RNA transcripts and amplified the TCR beta CDR3 regions from them. First-round RT-PCR targeting the TCR CDR3 was performed with the HTBI primer set. TCRdb re-called the multiplex PCR reads with MiXCR, one entry per CDR3 protein. The sample holds more than 650,000 distinct CDR3 sequences; approximately 14% are singletons and the top ten take roughly a tenth.

Sample: blood. The receptor's source is a woman younger than 30 with Graves' hyperthyroidism. The chain carries TRBV11-2 and TRBJ2-7; TRBD1 might be the D (6 bases). The CDR3 nucleotides are TGTGCCAGCAGCTTGGCCGGGACAAACCCCTCCTACGAGCAGTACTTC. Translating gives CASSLAGTNPSYEQYF.